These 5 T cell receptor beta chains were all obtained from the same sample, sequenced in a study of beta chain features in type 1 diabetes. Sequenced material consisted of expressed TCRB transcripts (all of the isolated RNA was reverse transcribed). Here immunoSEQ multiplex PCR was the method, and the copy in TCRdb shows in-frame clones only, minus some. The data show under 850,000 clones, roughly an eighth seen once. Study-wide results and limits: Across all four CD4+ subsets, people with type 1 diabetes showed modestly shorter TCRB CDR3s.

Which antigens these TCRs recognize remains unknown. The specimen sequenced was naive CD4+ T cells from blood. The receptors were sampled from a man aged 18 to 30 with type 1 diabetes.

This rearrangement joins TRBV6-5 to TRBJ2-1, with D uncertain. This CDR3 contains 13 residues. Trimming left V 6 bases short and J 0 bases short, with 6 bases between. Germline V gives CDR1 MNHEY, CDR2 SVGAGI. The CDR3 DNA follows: TGTGCCAGCAGGCCCCTCTCCTACAATGAGCAGTTCTTC. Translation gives CASRPLSYNEQFF.

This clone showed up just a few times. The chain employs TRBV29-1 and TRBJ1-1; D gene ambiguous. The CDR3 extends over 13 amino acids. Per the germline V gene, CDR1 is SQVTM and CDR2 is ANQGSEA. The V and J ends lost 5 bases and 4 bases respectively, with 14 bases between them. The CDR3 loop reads CSVQPRSSTEAFF. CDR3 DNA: TGCAGCGTTCAGCCCCGAAGCAGCACTGAAGCTTTCTTT.

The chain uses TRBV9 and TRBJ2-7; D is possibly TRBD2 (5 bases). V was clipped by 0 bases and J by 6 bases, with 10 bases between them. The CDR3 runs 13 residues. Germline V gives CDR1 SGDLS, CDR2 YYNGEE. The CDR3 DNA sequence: TGTGCCAGCAGCGTAGGGAGCGGAGGCGAGCAGTACTTC. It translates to CASSVGSGGEQYF.

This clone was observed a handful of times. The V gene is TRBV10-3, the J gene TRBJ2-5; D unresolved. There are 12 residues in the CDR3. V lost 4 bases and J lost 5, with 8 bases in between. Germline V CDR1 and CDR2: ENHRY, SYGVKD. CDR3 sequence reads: CAISAPGETQYF. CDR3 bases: TGTGCCATCAGTGCCCCCGGGGAGACCCAGTACTTC.

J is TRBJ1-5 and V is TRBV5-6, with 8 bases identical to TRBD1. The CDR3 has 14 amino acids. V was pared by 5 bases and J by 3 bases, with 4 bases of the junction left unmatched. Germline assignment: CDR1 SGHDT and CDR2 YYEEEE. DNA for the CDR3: TGTGCCAGCAGTAAGACAGGGGTCAATCAGCCCCAGCATTTT. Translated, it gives CASSKTGVNQPQHF.